The next 15 T cell receptor beta chains were all read from a single sample in a study of T cells in Graves' hyperthyroidism and ophthalmopathy. It was RNA transcripts that yielded the amplified TCR beta CDR3 regions. Carried out on the TCR CDR3, a first-round RT-PCR used the HTBI primer set. TCRdb re-called the multiplex PCR reads with MiXCR, one entry per CDR3 protein. The sample consists of around 350,000 distinct CDR3 sequences, roughly 14% of them appearing once. The sample comprised blood. These receptors were obtained from a woman between 25 and 40 years old with Graves' ophthalmopathy.

This clonotype has a count of ten or more. This chain uses TRBV18 with TRBJ2-2; 7 nucleotides agree with TRBD1. CDR3 length: 16 residues. The junction had 3 bases not matched to a gene; V was cut back by 0 bases and J by 2 bases. The germline V gene encodes CDR1 KGHSH and CDR2 LQKENI. The CDR3 is CASSPPGQPNTGELFF. CDR3 in DNA: TGTGCCAGCTCACCACCGGGACAGCCTAACACCGGGGAGCTGTTTTTT.

V usage is TRBV24-1 and J usage is TRBJ2-2; D is possibly TRBD1 (5 bases). Germline CDR1 and CDR2: KGHDR and SFDVKD. This CDR3 is built from 15 residues. With 3 bases removed from V and 6 bases from J, the gap between germline ends came to 13 bases. As DNA, the CDR3 is TGTGCCACCAGTGATCCAGGGCATGACGCCGGGGAGCTGTTTTTT. Translated: CATSDPGHDAGELFF.

This chain connects TRBV5-4 to TRBJ2-1, with a weak D call TRBD2 (7 bases). CDR1 and CDR2 (germline): SGHNT, YYREEE (reference sequence). This CDR3 has 15 amino acids. Trimming took off 7 bases at V and 6 bases at J, with 20 bases between the two ends. The CDR3: CASSPRGGGANEQFF. For the CDR3, the DNA is TGTGCCAGCTCCCCGAGGGGGGGCGGGGCCAATGAGCAGTTCTTC.

This clonotype was found many times. This chain uses TRBV15 with TRBJ1-2; maybe TRBD1 (5 bases). Germline V gene sequence: CDR1 LNHNV, CDR2 YYDKDF (reference sequence). Trimming stripped 0 bases from V and 11 bases from J, with 19 bases between. The CDR3 sequence is 15 residues long. CDR3 sequence reads: CATSRDFPEGTGYTF. CDR3 coding DNA: TGTGCCACCAGCAGAGATTTTCCGGAGGGGACCGGATACACCTTC.

This clonotype came up many times. V gene TRBV30 combines with J gene TRBJ2-5; either TRBD1 or TRBD2 may supply D (5 bases each). Trimming took off 1 base at V and 2 bases at J, with 11 bases between the two ends. CDR3 length: 14 amino acids. The germline V gene encodes CDR1 GTSNPN and CDR2 SVGIG (reference sequence). CDR3 coding DNA: TGTGCCTGGAGTGGGACTTGGGGGCAAGAGACCCAGTACTTC. Residues: CAWSGTWGQETQYF.

This clonotype came up many times. The V and J genes are TRBV6-1 and TRBJ2-3; D is possibly TRBD1 (6 bases). Germline V gene data show CDR1 as MNHNS and CDR2 as SASEGT. Trimming removed 2 bases at V and 5 bases at J, with 14 bases between. This CDR3 has 15 amino acids. CDR3 residues: CASSELMGAEDTQYF. CDR3 coding DNA: TGTGCCAGCAGTGAACTGATGGGGGCGGAAGATACGCAGTATTTT.

This clonotype has just one count. This sequence may be a read error, since a much larger clone differs from it by one base. The DNA of the CDR3 is TGTGCCGGCTCACCCCCTGGACAGGGGCTTAAGTCCTACGAGCAGTACTTC. Translation gives CAGSPPGQGLKSYEQYF. The gene calls are TRBV18 and TRBJ2-7; TRBD1 aligns across 9 bases. CDR1 is KGHSH and CDR2 is LQKENI in the germline V gene. There are 17 residues in the CDR3.

This clonotype was counted at least ten times. The chain joins TRBV20-1 to TRBJ2-1; no clear D gene. This CDR3 has 14 residues. Trimming removed 4 bases from V and 8 bases from J, with 18 bases in between. Germline V lookup: CDR1 DFQATT, CDR2 SNEGSKA (reference sequence). Here the CDR3 reads CSATRNQLGDEQFF. CDR3 bases: TGCAGTGCTACTAGAAACCAACTGGGCGATGAGCAGTTCTTC.

Details on this clonotype: This sequence may be a read error, since a much larger clone differs from it by one base. V is TRBV20-1 and J is TRBJ2-7; TRBD1 is a possible D gene (5 bases). CDR3 length equals 15 residues. Germline CDR1 and CDR2: DFQATT and SNEGSKA (reference sequence). Trimming shortened V by 0 bases and J by 6 bases, and 18 bases separated the two germline ends. The CDR3 nucleotides are TGCAGTGCTAGAGACGCCCCCCAGGGATCTAGCGAGCAGTACTTC. The encoded protein is CSARDAPQGSSEQYF.

This clonotype was counted at least ten times. This chain connects TRBV5-1 to TRBJ2-1; 11 nucleotides align to TRBD1. Germline V gene data show CDR1 as SGHRS and CDR2 as YFSETQ. J was trimmed by 6 bases and V by 3 bases; bases with no gene match: 5. This CDR3 comprises 15 residues. As DNA, the CDR3 is TGCGCCAGCAGCTCGGGGACAGGGGGGCGCAATGAGCAGTTCTTC. This encodes CASSSGTGGRNEQFF. Full variable domain (remainder filled in from reference TRBV5-1 and TRBJ2-1): KAGVTQTPRYLIKTRGQQVTLSCSPISGHRSVSWYQQTPGQGLQFLFEYFSETQRNKGNFPGRFSGRQFSNSRSEMNVSTLELGDSALYLCASSSGTGGRNEQFFGPGTRLTVL.

In nucleotides, the CDR3 is TGTGCCAGCAGCTTAGCCCCGCGAGGTTCTGAGCAGTTCTTC. Its protein product is CASSLAPRGSEQFF. The rearrangement uses TRBV5-8 and TRBJ2-1; no clear D gene. Germline CDR1 is SGHTS and CDR2 is YDEGEE. The length of the CDR3 is 14 residues. Deletions cut 2 bases from V and 9 bases from J, with 15 bases between.

This clonotype has ten or more counts. The chain has TRBV7-9 and TRBJ1-6; 7 bases map to TRBD1. Unmatched junction bases numbered 7, after V lost 5 bases and J lost 9 bases. Germline values: CDR1 SEHNR, CDR2 FQNEAQ (reference sequence). This CDR3 is built from 14 residues. The DNA of the CDR3 is TGTGCCAGCAGCGAAACAGGGGACGGTTCACCCCTCCACTTT. This translates into CASSETGDGSPLHF.

This clonotype was picked up many times. The DNA of the CDR3 is TGTGCCACCAGTGACTCCACGGACAGTTATCAGCCCCAGCATTTT. Encoded protein: CATSDSTDSYQPQHF. This sequence joins TRBV24-1 and TRBJ1-5; D is possibly TRBD1 (6 bases). V shed 4 bases and J shed 5 bases, with 14 bases lying between them. Per the germline V gene, CDR1 is KGHDR and CDR2 is SFDVKD. The CDR3 has 15 amino acids.

At least ten counts were recorded for this clonotype. This chain uses TRBV12-3 or TRBV12-4 with TRBJ1-2; TRBD1 matches 8 bases. This CDR3 comprises 13 residues. Trimming at V came to 7 bases and at J to 6 bases, leaving 7 bases not matched to a gene. CDR3 nucleotides: TGTGCCAGCACCGAGGACAGGGTGGATGGCTACACCTTC. This codes for CASTEDRVDGYTF.

This clonotype was observed a few times. This sequence joins TRBV28 and TRBJ2-7, with TRBD1 matching 9 bases. Germline CDR1 MDHEN, CDR2 SYDVKM. V lost 7 bases to trimming and J lost 5 bases; unmatched junction nucleotides: 3. The CDR3 extends over 12 amino acids. CDR3 in DNA: TGTGCCAGCAACGGGGACAGGGACGAGCAGTACTTC. Translated, it gives CASNGDRDEQYF. Variable domain in full (rest from reference TRBV28 and TRBJ2-7): DVKVTQSSRYLVKRTGEKVFLECVQDMDHENMFWYRQDPGLGLRLIYFSYDVKMKEKGDIPEGYSVSREKKERFSLILESASTNQTSMYLCASNGDRDEQYFGPGTRLTVT.